This passage covers 24 T cell receptor beta chains from one sample sequenced in a study of T-cell memory formation after mild COVID-19. TCRdb redid the calling of the 5' RACE reads with MiXCR, one entry per CDR3 protein. The data contain roughly 600,000 distinct CDR3 sequences, approximately 19% of them seen just once; the ten biggest clones take up 12%. The sequenced material came from PBMCs or a T cell subset sorted from them (not recorded which). These receptors all stem from an adult woman who had mild COVID-19 (a few samples of this study predate the infection). Cell type and time point are not known.

The sample holds a few counts of this clonotype. This sequence joins TRBV20-1 and TRBJ1-6; D gene unclear. Deletions cut 3 bases from V and 7 bases from J, with 16 bases between. The length of the CDR3 is 15 residues. Germline-derived CDR1 and CDR2 are DFQATT and SNEGSKA (reference sequence). The CDR3 is CSARGLGEGNSPLHF. CDR3 coding DNA: TGCAGTGCTAGGGGCCTTGGGGAGGGAAATTCACCCCTCCACTTT.

This chain uses TRBV7-2 with TRBJ1-2; D is possibly TRBD1 (5 bases). This CDR3 contains 16 residues. Trimming shortened V by 2 bases and J by 0 bases, and 13 bases separated the two germline ends. Germline-derived CDR1 and CDR2 are SGHTA and FQGNSA. In DNA, the CDR3 is TGTGCCAGCAGCTTAAGTTCGGGGCCGTCTAACTATGGCTACACCTTC. Residues: CASSLSSGPSNYGYTF.

This clonotype was detected a few times. The V call is TRBV7-2, the J call TRBJ2-5; D is possibly TRBD1 (5 bases). From germline, CDR1 is SGHTA and CDR2 FQGNSA. The CDR3 consists of 14 residues. V was pared by 1 base and J by 6 bases, with 12 bases between. The CDR3 loop is CASSLDRAGKTQYF. The CDR3 DNA sequence: TGTGCCAGCAGCTTAGATAGGGCAGGGAAGACCCAGTACTTC.

This clonotype has just a few counts. The J gene is TRBJ2-7, the V gene TRBV6-5; D gene uncertain. The germline V gene has CDR1 MNHEY and CDR2 SVGAGI. There are 13 residues in the CDR3. With 2 bases removed from V and 3 bases from J, the gap between germline ends came to 8 bases. The CDR3 nucleotides read TGTGCCAGCAGTTACGCGCCCTTCTACGAGCAGTACTTC. It is translated as CASSYAPFYEQYF.

Written as DNA, the CDR3 is TGTGCCAGCAGTTACTCCCTCGAACAGCTAGAGACCCAGTACTTC. Protein: CASSYSLEQLETQYF. The V gene is TRBV6-5, the J gene TRBJ2-5; D unclear. CDR1 and CDR2 (germline): MNHEY, SVGAGI. Between the trimmed V and J ends, which lost 0 bases and 4 bases, there was a span of 12 bases. The CDR3 runs to 15 residues.

This clonotype was counted only a few times. This chain connects TRBV7-9 to TRBJ2-5; TRBD2 is a possible D gene (6 bases). CDR1 SEHNR and CDR2 FQNEAQ come from the germline V gene (reference sequence). With 5 bases removed from V and 1 base from J, the gap between germline ends came to 14 bases. The CDR3 has 15 amino acids. As DNA, the CDR3 is TGTGCCAGCAGCCCGGTAGGGGACTTCCAAGAGACCCAGTACTTC. Translating it yields CASSPVGDFQETQYF.

This clonotype was observed a handful of times. This chain links TRBV5-1 with TRBJ2-1; the match to TRBD2 covers 11 bases. Per germline, CDR1 SGHRS and CDR2 YFSETQ. This CDR3 is built from 18 residues. V shed 2 bases and J 6 bases; nucleotides not matched to a gene: 13. CDR3 bases: TGCGCCAGCAGCTTTTCAAATAGCGGGGGGGGCCGGCCCAATGAGCAGTTCTTC. Translation: CASSFSNSGGGRPNEQFF.

This clonotype turned up a few times. This chain links TRBV29-1 with TRBJ2-3, with TRBD1 matching over 7 bases. Trimming at V came to 4 bases and at J to 2 bases, leaving 6 bases not matched to a gene. Germline CDR1 and CDR2: SQVTM and ANQGSEA. This CDR3 region has 14 residues. CDR3: CSVGDRYLTDTQYF. The CDR3 DNA reads as TGCAGCGTTGGGGACAGATACCTCACAGATACGCAGTATTTT.

This clonotype was picked up many times. The chain carries TRBV5-1 and TRBJ2-1, with D maybe TRBD1 (6 bases). V was pared by 3 bases and J by 7 bases, with 14 bases between. Germline V gene sequence: CDR1 SGHRS, CDR2 YFSETQ. This CDR3 contains 14 residues. The CDR3 sequence: CASSSSWGPNEQFF. The CDR3 coding sequence is TGCGCCAGCAGCTCGAGCTGGGGGCCAAATGAGCAGTTCTTC.

This clonotype was seen repeatedly, ten times or more. This chain uses TRBV5-1 with TRBJ2-1; 9 bases are a match to TRBD2. The junction had 7 bases not matched to a gene; V was cut back by 0 bases and J by 0 bases. The CDR3 runs 18 residues. Germline lookup yields CDR1 SGHRS and CDR2 YFSETQ. In nucleotides, the CDR3 is TGCGCCAGCAGCTTGGTCCCTAGCGGGACCAGCTCCTACAATGAGCAGTTCTTC. Protein sequence: CASSLVPSGTSSYNEQFF. The full variable domain, in which reference TRBV5-1 and TRBJ2-1 provide the parts outside the CDR3, is KAGVTQTPRYLIKTRGQQVTLSCSPISGHRSVSWYQQTPGQGLQFLFEYFSETQRNKGNFPGRFSGRQFSNSRSEMNVSTLELGDSALYLCASSLVPSGTSSYNEQFFGPGTRLTVL.

The gene calls are TRBV9 and TRBJ1-1, with TRBD1 matching over 8 bases. The CDR3 totals 15 residues. V was clipped by 2 bases and J by 5 bases; unmatched bases: 8. Germline values: CDR1 SGDLS, CDR2 YYNGEE. The CDR3 region has the DNA TGTGCCAGCAGCGTCCTACAGGGGGGAAGGACTGAAGCTTTCTTT. Amino acid sequence: CASSVLQGGRTEAFF.

The chain carries TRBV14 and TRBJ2-1; D gene unclear. Germline V gene lookup returns CDR1 SGHDN and CDR2 FVKESK. The length of the CDR3 is 16 residues. V was shortened by 4 bases and J by 0 bases, with 13 bases between the two germline ends. CDR3 protein: CASSRGSAFSYNEQFF. The CDR3 DNA follows: TGTGCCAGCAGCCGCGGATCAGCGTTCTCCTACAATGAGCAGTTCTTC.

This clonotype showed up just a few times. V gene TRBV29-1 combines with J gene TRBJ2-6; 8 bases line up with TRBD1. This CDR3 has 17 amino acids. The germline V gene encodes CDR1 SQVTM and CDR2 ANQGSEA. V lost 1 base and J lost 0; bases outside the gene matches: 5. CDR3 bases: TGCAGCGTTGAAGCGACAGGGGTTACCTCTGGGGCCAACGTCCTGACTTTC. Its protein product is CSVEATGVTSGANVLTF.

This clonotype was counted between two and nine times. The chain has TRBV7-6 and TRBJ1-1; D gene unclear. Per the germline V gene, CDR1 is SGHVS and CDR2 is FNYEAQ. The ends were cut back, 5 bases at V and 3 bases at J, with 10 bases in the middle. There are 13 residues in the CDR3. The CDR3 nucleotides read TGTGCCAGCAGCGTCCAGTCATACACTGAAGCTTTCTTT. As protein: CASSVQSYTEAFF.

This clonotype was counted a few times. V usage is TRBV7-9 and J usage is TRBJ2-3; D possibly uses TRBD1 or TRBD2 (5 bases each). Germline V gene lookup returns CDR1 SEHNR and CDR2 FQNEAQ (reference sequence). This CDR3 is 15 amino acids long. V was clipped by 3 bases and J by 6 bases, with 16 bases between them. The chain's CDR3 is CASSFGTAYGDTQYF. CDR3 coding DNA: TGTGCCAGCAGCTTTGGGACGGCTTATGGGGATACGCAGTATTTT.

The V gene is TRBV21-1, the J gene TRBJ1-5. TRBV21-1 is a known pseudogene. The CDR3 is 17 amino acids. For the CDR3, the DNA is TGTGCCAGCAGCAAAGGGAAGAGGGAAATAAGCAATCAGCCCCAGCATTTT. Amino acid sequence: CASSKGKREISNQPQHF.

CDR3 nucleotides: TGTGCCAGCATCTATAAGGGTAGCAGGGAGCAGTTCTTC. Translating it yields CASIYKGSREQFF. V and J are TRBV7-2 and TRBJ2-1, with D unclear. The germline V gene has CDR1 SGHTA and CDR2 FQGNSA. The CDR3 consists of 13 residues. The V end was cut by 7 bases, the J end by 10 bases, with 17 bases between.

This clonotype appeared many times. The chain joins TRBV12-3 or TRBV12-4 to TRBJ1-1; no clear D. The CDR3 covers 12 residues. The ends were cut back, 5 bases at V and 3 bases at J, with 7 bases in the middle. This CDR3 is CASSPSDTEAFF. The DNA for the CDR3 is TGTGCCAGCAGTCCCTCGGACACTGAAGCTTTCTTT.

This clonotype was seen many times. The chain couples TRBV19 to TRBJ2-3, with a possible D match to TRBD2 (5 bases). This CDR3 has 14 amino acids. Trimming removed 6 bases at V and 4 bases at J, with 14 bases between. Germline values: CDR1 LNHDA, CDR2 SQIVND (reference sequence). CDR3 amino acids: CASSSGPDADTQYF. CDR3 coding DNA: TGTGCCAGTAGCAGCGGACCAGATGCAGATACGCAGTATTTT. Full variable domain (outside the CDR3, taken from reference TRBV19 and TRBJ2-3): DGGITQSPKYLFRKEGQNVTLSCEQNLNHDAMYWYRQDPGQGLRLIYYSQIVNDFQKGDIAEGYSVSREKKESFPLTVTSAQKNPTAFYLCASSSGPDADTQYFGPGTRLTVL.

The chain links TRBV24-1 to TRBJ2-2, with 8 bases that match TRBD1. CDR3 length: 16 residues. Unmatched junction bases numbered 6, after V lost 6 bases and J lost 1 base. CDR1 KGHDR and CDR2 SFDVKD come from the germline V gene. This chain's CDR3 is CATSINRGRNTGELFF. CDR3 in DNA: TGTGCCACCAGTATCAACAGGGGGAGGAACACCGGGGAGCTGTTTTTT.

The chain joins TRBV2 to TRBJ2-5; 8 bases align to TRBD1. The V and J ends lost 8 bases and 4 bases, in that order; junction bases with no gene match: 3. Germline V lookup: CDR1 SNHLY, CDR2 FYNNEI. The CDR3 loop spans 12 amino acids. The CDR3 spells CASADRGETQYF. DNA for the CDR3: TGTGCCAGCGCAGACAGGGGAGAGACCCAGTACTTC.

V usage is TRBV6-6 and J usage is TRBJ2-5; 13 positions agree with TRBD2. Looked up from germline, CDR1 is MNHNY and CDR2 is SVGAGI (reference sequence). After removal of 5 bases from V and 3 bases from J, the junction contained 12 bases not matched to a gene. The CDR3 runs 18 residues. CDR3 in amino acids: CASSQLRGLAGDKETQYF. The CDR3 coding sequence is TGTGCCAGCAGTCAACTACGCGGACTAGCGGGAGATAAAGAGACCCAGTACTTC.

The chain has TRBV6-5 and TRBJ2-7; TRBD1 agrees at 7 bases. The V segment lost 4 bases and the J segment 5 bases; nucleotides outside the gene matches: 5. The CDR3 has 13 amino acids. Germline V gene data show CDR1 as MNHEY and CDR2 as SVGAGI. DNA for the CDR3: TGTGCCAGCAGTTCCTCGACAGGGAACGAGCAGTACTTC. Translation gives CASSSSTGNEQYF.

This clonotype was seen more than once but under ten times. The rearrangement links TRBV2 to TRBJ2-1, with TRBD2 matching 14 bases. The CDR3 loop spans 15 amino acids. The germline V gene encodes CDR1 SNHLY and CDR2 FYNNEI. Trimming cost V 8 bases and J 6 bases; bases outside gene matches: 6. The CDR3 spells CASGLAGGFANEQFF. The CDR3 nucleotides are TGTGCCAGCGGACTAGCGGGAGGATTTGCCAATGAGCAGTTCTTC. The full variable domain, with the rest looked up from reference TRBV2 and TRBJ2-1, is EPEVTQTPSHQVTQMGQEVILRCVPISNHLYFYWYRQILGQKVEFLVSFYNNEISEKSEIFDDQFSVERPDGSNFTLKIRSTKLEDSAMYFCASGLAGGFANEQFFGPGTRLTVL.